This T cell receptor (beta chain) is from a study of blood T cell repertoires in COVID-19. The V and J ends lost 4 bases and 1 base respectively, with 11 bases between them. The length of the CDR3 is 14 residues. Repertoires were generated with immunoSEQ multiplex PCR, while TCRdb's copy carries only in-frame clones and drops some. The sample contains about 250,000 clones, about nine tenths of which appear only once. J is TRBJ1-1 and V is TRBV5-3, with a tentative D call TRBD1 (5 bases). TRBV5-3 is an ORF; its function is uncertain. The sample was PBMCs or T cells enriched from blood (not recorded which). The TCR comes from a woman in her twenties or thirties with acute COVID-19. This chain's CDR3 is CARSAGPENTEAFF. The CDR3 region has the DNA TGTGCCAGAAGCGCGGGACCCGAGAACACTGAAGCTTTCTTT.